The 10 T cell receptor beta chains reported below all come from one sample, sequenced in a study of TIL therapy for anti-PD-1-resistant metastatic lung cancer. The immunoSEQ assay was v3. Sequencing used immunoSEQ multiplex PCR; TCRdb keeps in-frame clones, though not all of them. The sample has about 45,000 clones; about 80% are singletons. Noted time point: pre-treatment sample, taken before nivolumab and TIL therapy. The sequences come from blood, collected at baseline. These receptors all stem from a man between 65 and 79 years old with non-small cell lung cancer.

The chain recombines TRBV18 with TRBJ2-6, with 7 bases identical to TRBD1. Germline V gene lookup returns CDR1 KGHSH and CDR2 LQKENI. This CDR3 has 18 residues. Trimming removed 6 bases from V and 0 bases from J; junction bases left unmatched: 11. CDR3 DNA: TGTGCCAGCTCGGAAATCAACAGGGGCCACTCTGGGGCCAACGTCCTGACTTTC. Its translation is CASSEINRGHSGANVLTF.

The chain joins TRBV6-5 to TRBJ2-5, with D perhaps being TRBD1 or TRBD2 (5 bases each). The DNA matches TRBJ2-7 better at its end, which makes the J call doubtful. There are 14 residues in the CDR3. The germline V gene has CDR1 MNHEY and CDR2 SVGAGI. DNA for the CDR3: TGTGCCAGCAGCCCAGAGGGGACCTCCTACGAGCAGTACTTC. This encodes CASSPEGTSYEQYF.

The V call is TRBV5-1, the J call TRBJ2-7; possible D gene TRBD1, 6 bases. The CDR3 consists of 13 residues. Germline lookup yields CDR1 SGHRS and CDR2 YFSETQ. Trimming took off 5 bases at V and 6 bases at J, with 15 bases between the two ends. DNA of the CDR3: TGCGCCAGCAGACAGGGAGAAGGGGCCGAGCAGTACTTC. This gives the protein CASRQGEGAEQYF. The whole variable domain, remainder taken from reference TRBV5-1 and TRBJ2-7, is KAGVTQTPRYLIKTRGQQVTLSCSPISGHRSVSWYQQTPGQGLQFLFEYFSETQRNKGNFPGRFSGRQFSNSRSEMNVSTLELGDSALYLCASRQGEGAEQYFGPGTRLTVT.

The V gene is TRBV7-6, the J gene TRBJ2-5, with 10 bases that match TRBD2. Losses at the gene ends were 1 base for V and 5 bases for J; bases not matched to a gene: 10. The CDR3 sequence is 17 residues long. From germline, CDR1 is SGHVS and CDR2 FNYEAQ. The CDR3 region has the DNA TGTGCCAGCAGCTTAGAAGCTTTTAGCGGGAGGTTTGAGACCCAGTACTTC. Protein sequence: CASSLEAFSGRFETQYF.

The chain joins TRBV5-4 to TRBJ1-4, with TRBD1 identical over 10 bases. The CDR3 totals 15 residues. Germline CDR1 reads SGHNT; CDR2 reads YYREEE (reference sequence). V was clipped by 4 bases and J by 8 bases; unmatched bases: 8. CDR3 in amino acids: CASSRAGTGDEKLFF. The CDR3 nucleotides are TGTGCCAGCAGCAGGGCAGGGACAGGGGACGAAAAACTGTTTTTT.

The rearrangement joins TRBV7-8 to TRBJ2-2; the D gene is possibly TRBD1 (6 bases). V was shortened by 5 bases and J by 3 bases, with 13 bases between the two germline ends. CDR3 length equals 15 residues. From germline, CDR1 is SGHVS and CDR2 FQNEAQ. CDR3 loop: CASSLLGQHTGELFF. DNA of the CDR3: TGTGCCAGCAGCCTACTGGGACAACACACCGGGGAGCTGTTTTTT.

In this sample, this clone turned up a few times. The chain uses TRBV10-3 and TRBJ2-7; tentatively, D is TRBD2 (5 bases). The CDR3 is 12 amino acids. CDR1 ENHRY and CDR2 SYGVKD come from the germline V gene. Trimming removed 10 bases at V and 2 bases at J, with 12 bases between. CDR3 protein: CATRRSTYEQYF. The CDR3 bases are TGTGCCACCAGGAGGTCGACCTACGAGCAGTACTTC.

The rearrangement links TRBV6-4 to TRBJ2-3, with a weak D call TRBD1 (5 bases). Germline loops: CDR1 MRHNA, CDR2 SNTAGT. V lost 5 bases to trimming and J lost 3 bases, with 15 bases between them. This CDR3 has 15 amino acids. CDR3 bases: TGTGCCAGCAGTTCGAACGGGCAGGGAACAGATACGCAGTATTTT. Its translation is CASSSNGQGTDTQYF.

The V and J genes are TRBV4-1 and TRBJ1-3; D unresolved. From germline, CDR1 is MGHRA and CDR2 YSYEKL. V was clipped by 1 base and J by 0 bases, with 4 bases between them. This CDR3 is 14 amino acids long. The CDR3 DNA reads TGCGCCAGCAGCCAAGGGGACTCTGGAAACACCATATATTTT. Translation gives CASSQGDSGNTIYF.

The V and J genes are TRBV19 and TRBJ1-2, with 8 bases that match TRBD1. Germline V gene lookup returns CDR1 LNHDA and CDR2 SQIVND (reference sequence). The CDR3 is 13 amino acids. Germline trimming cut 7 bases from V and 8 bases from J; bases unmatched to any gene: 9. For the CDR3, the DNA is TGTGCCAGTATACAGGGGGGAGGCGGAGGCTACACCTTC. Its protein is CASIQGGGGGYTF.